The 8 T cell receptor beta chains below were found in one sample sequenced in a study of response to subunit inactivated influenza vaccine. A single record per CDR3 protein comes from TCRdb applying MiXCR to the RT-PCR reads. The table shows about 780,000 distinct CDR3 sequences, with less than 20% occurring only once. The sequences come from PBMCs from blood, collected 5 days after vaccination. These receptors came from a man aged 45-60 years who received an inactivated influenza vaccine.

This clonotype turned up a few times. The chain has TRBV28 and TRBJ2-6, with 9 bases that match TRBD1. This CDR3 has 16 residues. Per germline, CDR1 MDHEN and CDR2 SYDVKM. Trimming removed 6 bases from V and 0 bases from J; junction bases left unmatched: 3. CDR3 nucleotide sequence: TGTGCCAGCAGGGGGACAGGGCACTCTGGGGCCAACGTCCTGACTTTC. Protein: CASRGTGHSGANVLTF.

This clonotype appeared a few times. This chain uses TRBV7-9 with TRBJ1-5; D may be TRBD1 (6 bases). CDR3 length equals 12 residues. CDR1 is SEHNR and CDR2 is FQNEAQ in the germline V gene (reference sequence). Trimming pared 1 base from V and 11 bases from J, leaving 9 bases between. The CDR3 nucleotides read TGTGCCAGCAGCTTAGTTGCAGGGGCCCAGCATTTT. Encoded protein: CASSLVAGAQHF. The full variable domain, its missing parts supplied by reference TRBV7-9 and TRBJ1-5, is DTGVSQNPRHKITKRGQNVTFRCDPISEHNRLYWYRQTLGQGPEFLTYFQNEAQLEKSRLLSDRFSAERPKGSFSTLEIQRTEQGDSAMYLCASSLVAGAQHFGDGTRLSIL.

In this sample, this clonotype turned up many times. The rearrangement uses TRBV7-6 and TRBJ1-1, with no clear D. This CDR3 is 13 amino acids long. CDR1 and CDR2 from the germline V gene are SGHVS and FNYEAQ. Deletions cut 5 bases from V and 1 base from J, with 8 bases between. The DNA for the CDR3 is TGTGCCAGCAGCCCAGGAAAGAACACTGAAGCTTTCTTT. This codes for CASSPGKNTEAFF.

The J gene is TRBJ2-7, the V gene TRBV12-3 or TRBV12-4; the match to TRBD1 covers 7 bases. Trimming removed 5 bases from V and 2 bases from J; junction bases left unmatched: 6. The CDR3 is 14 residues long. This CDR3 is CASSRLGQPYEQYF. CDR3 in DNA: TGTGCCAGCAGTCGACTGGGACAGCCCTACGAGCAGTACTTC.

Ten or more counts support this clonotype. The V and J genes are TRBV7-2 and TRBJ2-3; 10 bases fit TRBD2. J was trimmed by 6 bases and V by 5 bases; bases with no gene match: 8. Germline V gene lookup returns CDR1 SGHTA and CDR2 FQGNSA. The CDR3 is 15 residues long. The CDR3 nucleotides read TGTGCCAGCAGCCTAAGCGGGGGGGGCGGTGATACGCAGTATTTT. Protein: CASSLSGGGGDTQYF.

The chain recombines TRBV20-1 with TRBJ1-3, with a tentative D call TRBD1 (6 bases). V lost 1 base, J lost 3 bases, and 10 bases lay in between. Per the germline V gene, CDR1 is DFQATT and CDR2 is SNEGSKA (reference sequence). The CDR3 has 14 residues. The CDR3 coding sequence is TGCAGTGCTAGAGTTGTACAGGGTGGAAACACCATATATTTT. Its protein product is CSARVVQGGNTIYF.

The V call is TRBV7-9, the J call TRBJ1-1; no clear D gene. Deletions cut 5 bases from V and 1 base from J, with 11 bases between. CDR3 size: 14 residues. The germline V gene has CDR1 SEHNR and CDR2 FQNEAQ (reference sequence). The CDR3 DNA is TGTGCCAGCAGCCAACCCGCGAGGAACACTGAAGCTTTCTTT. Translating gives CASSQPARNTEAFF.

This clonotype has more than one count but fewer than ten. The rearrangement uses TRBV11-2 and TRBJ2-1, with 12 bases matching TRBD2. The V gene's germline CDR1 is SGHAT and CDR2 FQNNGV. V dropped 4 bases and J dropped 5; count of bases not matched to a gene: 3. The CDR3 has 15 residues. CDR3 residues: CASSYTSGRNNEQFF. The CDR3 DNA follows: TGTGCCAGCAGCTACACTAGCGGGAGGAACAATGAGCAGTTCTTC.